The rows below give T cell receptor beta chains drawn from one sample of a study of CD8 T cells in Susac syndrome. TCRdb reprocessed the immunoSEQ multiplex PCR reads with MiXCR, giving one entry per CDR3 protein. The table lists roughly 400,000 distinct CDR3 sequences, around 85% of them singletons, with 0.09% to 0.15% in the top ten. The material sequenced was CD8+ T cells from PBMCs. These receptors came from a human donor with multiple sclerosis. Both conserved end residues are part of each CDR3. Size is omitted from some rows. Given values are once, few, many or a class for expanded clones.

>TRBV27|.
CASSSLSGPPAEAFF
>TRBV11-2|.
CASSPGTEKWHYGYTF
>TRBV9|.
CASSVDHTLNTEAFF
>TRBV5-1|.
CASSLDERVSTDTQYF
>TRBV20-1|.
CSAIKREGAWNIQYF
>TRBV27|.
CASTFTGGSPYEQYF
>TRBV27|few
CASSFVGEQFF
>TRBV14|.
CASSQDPREDRGHGYTF
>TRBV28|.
CASSSDAYNQPQHF
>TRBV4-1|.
CASSQDPSLPSSYNEQFF
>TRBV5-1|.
CASSLSSANEQYF
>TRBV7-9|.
CASSLDGVLETQYF
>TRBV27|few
CASSLNSFHIFDEQYF
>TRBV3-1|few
CASSQDPTGGYEQYF
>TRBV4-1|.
CASSQQTGENEQFF
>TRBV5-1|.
CASSWGDRIYNEQFF
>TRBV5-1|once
CASSLRLTQETQYF
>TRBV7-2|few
CASSLVASVDTQYF
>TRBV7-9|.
CASSLFPGDVNTEAFF
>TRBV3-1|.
CASSHLDTGSLNYGYTF
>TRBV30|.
CAWSVFKGGSGAKNIQYF
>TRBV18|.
CASSPSGGGSTDTQYF
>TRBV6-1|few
CASSAISRDILNEQFF
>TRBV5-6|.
CASSSRTGVTETQYF
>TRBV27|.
CASSLYVSGTGGDQPQHF
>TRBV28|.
CASSEGGVNYGYTF
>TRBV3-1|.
CASSQDRGRGTLNYGYTF
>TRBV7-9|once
CASSLNGLAGGNEETQYF
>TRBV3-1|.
CASSQGRLAGGNNEQFF
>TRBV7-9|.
CASSSSFSLLNTEAFF
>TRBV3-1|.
CASSQEDRGQRGNTIYF
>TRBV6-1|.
CASQEDRDLAYEQYF
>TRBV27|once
CASSAGLAGVDSRFF
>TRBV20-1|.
CSANEGVAKNIQYF
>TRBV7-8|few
CASSSDPSYEQYF
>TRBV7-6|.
CASSLEGLGQETQYF
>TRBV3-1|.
CASSQDKGGEKQETQYF
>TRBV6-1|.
CASIKRPGLRDEKLFF
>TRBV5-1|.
CASSPPLDVKNIQYF
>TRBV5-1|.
CASRSGIHEQYF
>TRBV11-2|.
CASTLWAETYNEQFF
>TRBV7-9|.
CASSPRVSKNIQYF
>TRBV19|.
CASSSGDSSYNEQFF
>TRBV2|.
CASSVGRYNEQFF
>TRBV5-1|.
CASSLGDGSSYEQYF
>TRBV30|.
CAWTGRDGILTEAFF
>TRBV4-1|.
CASSRAGGNNEQFF
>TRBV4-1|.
CASSQDDRSATNEKLFF
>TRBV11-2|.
CASSLWARGTGNTIYF
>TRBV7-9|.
CASSSVLGATIYGYTF
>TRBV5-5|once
CASSLWTGYEQYF
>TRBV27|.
CASSLAESTEAFF
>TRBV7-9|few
CASSLPGGEQFF